This TCR beta chain was captured by sequencing in a study of T-cell reconstitution after alpha-beta-depleted transplantation in children. Unique molecular identifiers were incorporated when the TCRbeta library was constructed. TCRdb independently ran MiXCR on the PCR reads; one entry per CDR3 protein. The data contain about 90,000 distinct CDR3 sequences, 15% to 18% of them singletons. Points from the study as a whole: Once a year had passed after transplant, T-cell counts and diversity came mostly from newly produced T cells. Recipient T cells and thymic progenitors that survived gave rise to the high TCRbeta diversity observed at day 60 in some patients. Reportedly, alpha-beta T cells present about two months post-transplant originated from several hundred expanded clones of graft origin.

V was shortened by 4 bases and J by 8 bases, with 20 bases between the two germline ends. The CDR3 extends over 15 amino acids. Germline loops: CDR1 LGHDT, CDR2 YNNKEL (reference sequence). A word on this clonotype: Its antigen is currently unknown.

This receptor was obtained from a male patient between 2 and 9 years old who had a stem cell transplant for acute lymphoblastic leukemia, so the T cells may come from the graft donor. Sample: PBMCs, mostly from graft donor cells, taken 180 days after TCRalphabeta/CD19-depleted stem cell transplant. The chain carries TRBV3-1 and TRBJ1-2; the D gene is possibly TRBD1 (5 bases). In DNA form, the CDR3 reads TGTGCCAGCAGCCCCCGGGACGGCGGAAGAGGGGGCTACACCTTC. This sequence encodes CASSPRDGGRGGYTF. Filled out from reference TRBV3-1 and TRBJ1-2, the complete variable domain reads DTAVSQTPKYLVTQMGNDKSIKCEQNLGHDTMYWYKQDSKKFLKIMFSYNNKELIINETVPNRFSPKSPDKAHLNLHINSLELGDSAVYFCASSPRDGGRGGYTFGSGTRLTVV.